The clone carrying this TCR beta chain has just a few counts. Its antigen is still unknown. Germline CDR1 is SGDLS and CDR2 is YYNGEE. The CDR3 runs 14 residues. V shed 0 bases and J shed 5 bases, with 9 bases lying between them. The sample is drawn from a study of a mutant IDH1 vaccine in newly diagnosed glioma. Study information: Eight vaccine doses were administered to patients at weeks 1, 3, 5, 7, 11, 15, 19 and 23.

Clones were sequenced by immunoSEQ multiplex PCR, and TCRdb holds only the in-frame ones, with some missing. The profile shows 30,000 to 40,000 clones, roughly 50% of them singletons. Regarding the study as a whole: Changes to the top peripheral T cell clonotypes appeared unrelated to pseudoprogression.

Time point described: week 5, during vaccination. Doses consisted of 300 ug of mutant IDH1 20-mer peptide each, paired with topical imiquimod. This sequence originates from a woman aged 18-29 years with glioma. The rearrangement joins TRBV9 to TRBJ2-1; either TRBD1 or TRBD2 may supply D (5 bases each). Sequencing used PBMCs, obtained from a glioma patient whose treatment included an IDH1 peptide vaccine. The CDR3 loop is CASSVVVGDNEQFF. The CDR3 DNA reads as TGTGCCAGCAGCGTAGTCGTGGGGGACAATGAGCAGTTCTTC.